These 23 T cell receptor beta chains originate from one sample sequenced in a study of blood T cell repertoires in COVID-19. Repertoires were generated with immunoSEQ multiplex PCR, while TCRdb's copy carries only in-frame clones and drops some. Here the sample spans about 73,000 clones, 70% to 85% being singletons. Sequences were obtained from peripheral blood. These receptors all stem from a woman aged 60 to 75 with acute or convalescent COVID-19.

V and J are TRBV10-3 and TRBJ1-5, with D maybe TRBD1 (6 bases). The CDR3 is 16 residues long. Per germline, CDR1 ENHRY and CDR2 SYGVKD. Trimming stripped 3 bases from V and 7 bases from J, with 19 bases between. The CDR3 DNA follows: TGTGCCATCAGTGACCCGGGACACAGTAAAGGGCAGCCCCAGCATTTT. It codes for CAISDPGHSKGQPQHF.

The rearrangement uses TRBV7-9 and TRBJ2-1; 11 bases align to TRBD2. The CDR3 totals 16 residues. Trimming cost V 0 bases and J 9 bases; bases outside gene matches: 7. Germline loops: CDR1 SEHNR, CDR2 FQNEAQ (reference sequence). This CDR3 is CASSLAVAGGLGEQFF. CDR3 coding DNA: TGTGCCAGCAGCTTAGCGGTAGCGGGGGGGCTAGGTGAGCAGTTCTTC.

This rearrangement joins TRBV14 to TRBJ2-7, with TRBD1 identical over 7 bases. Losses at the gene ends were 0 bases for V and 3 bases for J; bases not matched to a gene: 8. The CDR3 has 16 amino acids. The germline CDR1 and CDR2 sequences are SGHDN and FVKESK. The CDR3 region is CASSQDQPGQFYEQYF. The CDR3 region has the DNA TGTGCCAGCAGCCAAGATCAACCGGGACAGTTCTACGAGCAGTACTTC.

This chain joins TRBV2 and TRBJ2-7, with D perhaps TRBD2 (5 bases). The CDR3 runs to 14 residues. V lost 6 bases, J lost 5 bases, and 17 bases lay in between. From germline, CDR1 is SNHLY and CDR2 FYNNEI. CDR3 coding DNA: TGTGCCAGCAGCGCGGGCGCCCCAGCCCACGAGCAGTACTTC. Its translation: CASSAGAPAHEQYF.

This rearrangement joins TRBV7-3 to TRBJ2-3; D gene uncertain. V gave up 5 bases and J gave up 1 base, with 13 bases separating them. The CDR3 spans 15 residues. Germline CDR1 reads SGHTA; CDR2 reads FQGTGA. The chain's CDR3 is CASSRSAARTDTQYF. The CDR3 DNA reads TGTGCCAGCAGCCGGTCGGCGGCACGCACAGATACGCAGTATTTT.

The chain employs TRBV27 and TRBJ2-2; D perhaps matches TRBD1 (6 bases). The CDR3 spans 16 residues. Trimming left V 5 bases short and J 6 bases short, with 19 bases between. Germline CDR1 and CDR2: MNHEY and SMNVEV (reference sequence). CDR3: CASSRATGWYAGELFF. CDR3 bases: TGTGCCAGCAGTAGGGCCACAGGGTGGTACGCCGGGGAGCTGTTTTTT.

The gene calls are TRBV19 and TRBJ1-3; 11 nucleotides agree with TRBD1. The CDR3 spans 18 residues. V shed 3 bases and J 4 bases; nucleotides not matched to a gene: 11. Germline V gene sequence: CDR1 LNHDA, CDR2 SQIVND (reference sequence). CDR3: CASSIPGQGVPGGNTIYF. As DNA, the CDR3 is TGTGCCAGTAGTATTCCGGGACAGGGGGTGCCTGGAGGAAACACCATATATTTT. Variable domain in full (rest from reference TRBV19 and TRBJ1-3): DGGITQSPKYLFRKEGQNVTLSCEQNLNHDAMYWYRQDPGQGLRLIYYSQIVNDFQKGDIAEGYSVSREKKESFPLTVTSAQKNPTAFYLCASSIPGQGVPGGNTIYFGEGSWLTVV.

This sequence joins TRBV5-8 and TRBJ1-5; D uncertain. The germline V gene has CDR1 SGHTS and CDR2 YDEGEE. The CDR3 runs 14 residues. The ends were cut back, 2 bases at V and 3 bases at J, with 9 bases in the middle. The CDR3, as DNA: TGTGCCAGCAGCTTCCGGGGTTTCAATCAGCCCCAGCATTTT. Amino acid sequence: CASSFRGFNQPQHF.

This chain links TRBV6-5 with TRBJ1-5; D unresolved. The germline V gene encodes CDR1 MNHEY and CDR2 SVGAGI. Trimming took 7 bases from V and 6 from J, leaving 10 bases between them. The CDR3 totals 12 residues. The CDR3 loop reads CASTREAQPQHF. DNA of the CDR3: TGTGCCAGCACGAGGGAGGCTCAGCCCCAGCATTTT.

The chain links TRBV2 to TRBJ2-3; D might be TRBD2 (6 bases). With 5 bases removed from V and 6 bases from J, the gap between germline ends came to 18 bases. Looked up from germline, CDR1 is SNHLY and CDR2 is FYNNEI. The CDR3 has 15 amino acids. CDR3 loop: CASSSIAVPGDTQYF. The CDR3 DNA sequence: TGTGCCAGCAGTTCGATAGCGGTTCCCGGGGATACGCAGTATTTT.

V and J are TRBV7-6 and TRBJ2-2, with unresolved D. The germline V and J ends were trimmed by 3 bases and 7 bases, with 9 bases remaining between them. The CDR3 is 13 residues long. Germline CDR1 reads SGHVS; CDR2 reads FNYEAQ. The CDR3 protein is CASSFKYSGELFF. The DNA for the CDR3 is TGTGCCAGCAGCTTTAAGTACAGCGGGGAGCTGTTTTTT.

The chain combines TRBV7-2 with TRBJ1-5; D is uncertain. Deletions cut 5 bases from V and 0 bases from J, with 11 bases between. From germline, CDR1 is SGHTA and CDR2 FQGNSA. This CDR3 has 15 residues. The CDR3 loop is CASSLNSYSNQPQHF. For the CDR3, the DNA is TGTGCCAGCAGCCTCAACAGTTATAGCAATCAGCCCCAGCATTTT.

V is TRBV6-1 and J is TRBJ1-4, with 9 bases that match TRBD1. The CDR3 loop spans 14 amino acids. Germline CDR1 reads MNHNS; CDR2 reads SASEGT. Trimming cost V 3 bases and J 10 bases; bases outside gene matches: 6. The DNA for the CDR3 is TGTGCCAGCAGTGAGGCCCGACAGGGGGGAAAACTGTTTTTT. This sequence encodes CASSEARQGGKLFF.

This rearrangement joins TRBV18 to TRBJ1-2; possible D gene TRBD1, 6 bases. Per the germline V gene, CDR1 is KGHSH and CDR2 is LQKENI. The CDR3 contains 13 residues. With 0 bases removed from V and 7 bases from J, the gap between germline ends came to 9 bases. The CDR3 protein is CASSPPTGTGYTF. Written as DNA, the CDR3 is TGTGCCAGCTCACCACCCACAGGGACTGGCTACACCTTC.

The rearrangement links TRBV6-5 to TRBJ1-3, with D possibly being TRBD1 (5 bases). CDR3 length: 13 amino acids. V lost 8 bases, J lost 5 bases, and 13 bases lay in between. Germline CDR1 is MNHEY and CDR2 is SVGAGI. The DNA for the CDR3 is TGTGCCAGCGGGAAAGGGGTTCGAAACACCATATATTTT. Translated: CASGKGVRNTIYF.

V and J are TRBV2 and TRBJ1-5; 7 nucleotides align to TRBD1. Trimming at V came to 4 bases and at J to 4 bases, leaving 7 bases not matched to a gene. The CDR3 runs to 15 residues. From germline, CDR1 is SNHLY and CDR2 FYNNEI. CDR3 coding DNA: TGTGCCAGCAGTGCCGGGACAGCCCCAAATCAGCCCCAGCATTTT. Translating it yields CASSAGTAPNQPQHF.

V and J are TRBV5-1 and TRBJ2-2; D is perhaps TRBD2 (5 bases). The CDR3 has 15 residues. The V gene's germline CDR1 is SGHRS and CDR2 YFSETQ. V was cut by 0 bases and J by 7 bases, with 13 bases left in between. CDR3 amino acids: CASSLVTTGSGELFF. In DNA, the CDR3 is TGCGCCAGCAGCTTGGTGACGACGGGGAGCGGGGAGCTGTTTTTT.

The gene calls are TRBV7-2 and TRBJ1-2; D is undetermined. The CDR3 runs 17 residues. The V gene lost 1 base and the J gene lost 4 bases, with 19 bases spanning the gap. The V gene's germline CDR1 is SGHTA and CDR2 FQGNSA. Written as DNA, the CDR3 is TGTGCCAGCAGCTTAGTTGCTGGGCTTGGAATTACCTATGGCTACACCTTC. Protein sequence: CASSLVAGLGITYGYTF.

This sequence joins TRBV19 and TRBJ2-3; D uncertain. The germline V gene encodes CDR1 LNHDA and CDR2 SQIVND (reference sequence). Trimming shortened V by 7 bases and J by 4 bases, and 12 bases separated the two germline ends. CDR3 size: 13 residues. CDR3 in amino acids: CASNASGADTQYF. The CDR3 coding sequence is TGTGCCAGTAATGCCTCCGGTGCAGATACGCAGTATTTT.

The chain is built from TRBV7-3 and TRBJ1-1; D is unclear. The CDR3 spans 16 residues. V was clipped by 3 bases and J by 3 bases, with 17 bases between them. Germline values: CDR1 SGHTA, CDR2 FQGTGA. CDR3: CASSLSGSQRYTEAFF. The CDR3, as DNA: TGTGCCAGCAGCTTGTCAGGATCGCAGAGATACACTGAAGCTTTCTTT.

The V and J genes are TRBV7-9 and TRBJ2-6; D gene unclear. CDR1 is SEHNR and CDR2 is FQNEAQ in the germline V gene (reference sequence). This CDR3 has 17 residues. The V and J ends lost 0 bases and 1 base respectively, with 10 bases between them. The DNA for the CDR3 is TGTGCCAGCAGCTTAGCCCGTTCTTTGTCTGGGGCCAACGTCCTGACTTTC. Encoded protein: CASSLARSLSGANVLTF.

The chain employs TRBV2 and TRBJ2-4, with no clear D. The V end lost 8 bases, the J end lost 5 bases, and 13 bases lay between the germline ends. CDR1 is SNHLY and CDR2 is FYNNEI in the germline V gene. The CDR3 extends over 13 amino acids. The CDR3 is CASGRRQQNIQYF. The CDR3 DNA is TGTGCCAGCGGCCGCAGGCAGCAAAACATTCAGTACTTC.

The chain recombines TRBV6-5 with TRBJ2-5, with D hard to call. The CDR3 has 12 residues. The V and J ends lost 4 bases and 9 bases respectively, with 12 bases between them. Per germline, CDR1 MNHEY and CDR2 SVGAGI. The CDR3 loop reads CASSSAGLSQYF. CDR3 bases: TGTGCCAGCAGTTCTGCAGGATTGTCCCAGTACTTC.